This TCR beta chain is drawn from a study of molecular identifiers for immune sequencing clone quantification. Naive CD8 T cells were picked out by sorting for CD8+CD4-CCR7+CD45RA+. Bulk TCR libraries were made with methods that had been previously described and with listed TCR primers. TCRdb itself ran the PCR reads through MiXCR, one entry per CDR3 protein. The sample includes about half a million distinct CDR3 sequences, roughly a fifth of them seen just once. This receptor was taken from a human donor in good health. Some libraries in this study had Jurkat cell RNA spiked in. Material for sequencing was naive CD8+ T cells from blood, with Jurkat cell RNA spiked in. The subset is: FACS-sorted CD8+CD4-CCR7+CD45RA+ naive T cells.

CDR3 DNA: TGTGCCAGCAGTCCCCCGACAGGGGGCTTGCACGAGCAGTACTTC. Its protein is CASSPPTGGLHEQYF. The chain employs TRBV6-2 or TRBV6-3 and TRBJ2-7; 10 bases match TRBD1. Germline V CDR1 and CDR2: MNHEY, SVGEGT. CDR3 length: 15 residues. J gave up 5 bases and V 5 bases, and 9 bases lay outside the gene matches.